This T cell receptor (beta chain) came from a study of cytomegalovirus exposure and HLA in healthy donors. The PCR was carried out with 60 Vbeta primers and 13 Jbeta primers. Sequencing was performed with immunoSEQ multiplex PCR; in TCRdb, only in-frame clones are kept and a portion is missing. The sample consists of over 120,000 clones, 75% to 85% of them appearing once. J lost 5 bases, V lost 2 bases, and 4 bases had no gene match. In germline, CDR1 is MNHEY, CDR2 SVGAGI. CDR3 length equals 15 residues. Only a few counts were recorded for this clone. The V call is TRBV6-5, the J call TRBJ1-4; TRBD1 matches at 8 bases. This sequence originates from a man in his forties in good health and CMV-seronegative. Sequenced input: PBMCs. CDR3 sequence: CASSYGDRTNEKLFF. The CDR3 coding sequence is TGTGCCAGCAGTTACGGGGACAGGACGAATGAAAAACTGTTTTTT.